The 2 T cell receptor beta chains below come from one sample, sequenced in a study of blood T cell repertoires in COVID-19. Assay: immunoSEQ multiplex PCR; the TCRdb copy retains only in-frame clones and omits some. The data show a few hundred thousand clones, 90% seen once. The sequenced sample consisted of PBMCs or T cells enriched from blood (not recorded which). Source of these receptors: a man aged 18 to 35 who had recovered from COVID-19.

This clone was counted a single time. The sample holds other DNA sequences that translate to the same CDR3. The gene calls are TRBV18 and TRBJ2-5; 8 bases are shared with TRBD1. Germline values: CDR1 KGHSH, CDR2 LQKENI. This CDR3 contains 14 residues. V dropped 1 base and J dropped 2; count of bases not matched to a gene: 0. This CDR3 reads CASSPRQGQETQYF. CDR3 sequence (DNA): TGTGCCAGCTCACCACGACAGGGGCAAGAGACCCAGTACTTC.

The chain carries TRBV19 and TRBJ2-2, with 9 nucleotides matching TRBD1. CDR1 is LNHDA and CDR2 is SQIVND in the germline V gene (reference sequence). The junction had 4 bases not matched to a gene; V was cut back by 6 bases and J by 5 bases. The CDR3 contains 14 residues. In DNA form, the CDR3 reads TGTGCCAGTAGCCCGACAGGGGGGACCGGGGAGCTGTTTTTT. It encodes CASSPTGGTGELFF.